This record looks at one TCR beta chain sequence and its context. Its target antigen remains unknown. Base qualities are not provided; no much larger clone lies one nucleotide away. This specimen belongs to a study of PD-L1 blockade in urothelial cancer (TCRdb year 2017). About the full investigation: Therapy was started in the mid-2010s for all patients, and atezolizumab 1,200 mg was administered intravenously every 3 weeks. About 90% of the roughly 29 patients were identified as males with urothelial cancer of bladder origin, and a prior smoking history was reported by 18 of 29 patients. An ECOG performance status of 0 or 1 was recorded for the patients, and 0 to 3 prior chemotherapy regimens had been received by the patients. Blood samples were analyzed at two time points: 3 weeks after treatment start (second dose) and 6 weeks after treatment start. A median of about 150,000 T cells and approximately 83,000 unique TCRs was obtained from blood samples, and a median clonality of approximately 0.086 was observed. Somatic, immune and clinical correlates of response to PD-L1 blockade with atezolizumab in urothelial cancer were the focus of an exploratory multi-omic analysis. Pretreatment tumor samples, along with matched peripheral blood collected serially before and after atezolizumab treatment, underwent TCR sequencing. Progression-free survival longer than 6 months counted as durable clinical benefit, and TCR features were additionally tested against both progression-free and overall survival. In the same patients, pretreatment tumors underwent whole exome sequencing and RNA sequencing in addition to TCR sequencing. Durable clinical benefit was achieved by nine patients and was not achieved by 20 patients. Around 29 patients had pretreatment blood TCR-seq, about 25 had at least one posttreatment blood collection, and about 25 had tumor TCR-seq. The study at large found these results: Improved progression-free and overall survival was associated with having pretreatment peripheral blood TCR clonality below the median. Among patients with durable benefit, tumor-associated TCR clones showed greater expansion in peripheral blood 3 weeks after treatment started (n ≈ 21, p = 0.022). Because the sample size was small (n of about 30) and many exploratory analyses were performed, the results are intended to be hypothesis-generating.

At the junction V is shortened by 5 bases and J by 5 bases, with 9 bases in between. Reading from cysteine to phenylalanine, the CDR3 counts 13 amino acids. Of the read, only the CDR3 DNA is kept; its 39 bases are in frame from base 1. For CDR1 and CDR2, the germline V gene lists SGHTA and FQGTGA. Synthetic TCR analog templates were spiked into each PCR to estimate absolute template abundance from read counts. Using the immunoSEQ assay, TCRbeta CDR3 regions were amplified from genomic DNA with bias-controlled V and J gene primers. Sequencing of rearranged TCRbeta segments was performed at approximately 20X coverage. The published analysis was carried out like this. Sequencing errors were corrected by clustering and CDR3s were annotated against IMGT to assign V, D and J genes. Only productive TCRbeta rearrangements were used in downstream analyses, excluding out-of-frame or stop-codon sequences. Clonality was computed as one minus Shannon entropy normalized by the log of the number of unique productive sequences. Fisher's exact test with Benjamini-Hochberg correction, at a threshold of adjusted p below 0.01, was used to find clones that differed between time points or between blood and tumor. The immuneACCESS repertoire file appears here via TCRdb, limited to in-frame rearrangements. These files lack a portion of the clones; in checked studies, under half of the deficit traces to unresolved V genes, and the cause of the others is not known. The V and J calls and clone size were taken over from that table, and D and trimming were inferred from the DNA. This sample holds 25,000 to 30,000 clones; roughly 86% were observed only once. The ten most abundant clones make up 1.5% to 2% of the sample.

A cohort of 25 to 30 patients with locally advanced or metastatic urothelial carcinoma, treated at Memorial Sloan Kettering on a trial protocol, was included. Peripheral blood mononuclear cells were collected from each patient pretreatment and during treatment, giving between 1 and 8 total time points per patient. The Qiagen DNeasy Blood extraction kit was used to purify genomic DNA from total PBMCs and tumor samples. PBMCs were collected pretreatment and during treatment and were isolated and stored as previously described. The sample consisted of PBMCs, taken around atezolizumab (anti-PD-L1) treatment. This chain is built from TRBV7-3 and TRBJ2-2; confidence is insufficient to name the D gene. This TCR was recovered from a man in his fifties or sixties with urothelial cancer. Read as DNA, the sequence is TGTGCCAGCAGCGCCTCACAAACCGGGGAGCTGTTTTTT. This yields the protein CASSASQTGELFF.